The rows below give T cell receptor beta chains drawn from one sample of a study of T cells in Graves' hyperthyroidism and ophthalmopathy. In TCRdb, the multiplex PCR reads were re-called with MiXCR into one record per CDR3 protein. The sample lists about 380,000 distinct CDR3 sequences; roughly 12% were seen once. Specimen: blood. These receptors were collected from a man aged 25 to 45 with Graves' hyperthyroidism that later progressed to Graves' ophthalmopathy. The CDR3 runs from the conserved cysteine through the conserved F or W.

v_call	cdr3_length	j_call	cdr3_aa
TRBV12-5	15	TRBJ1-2	CASAMDRGLGYGYTF
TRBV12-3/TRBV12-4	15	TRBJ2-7	CASSWGGPEGYEQYF
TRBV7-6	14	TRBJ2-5	CASIPLGGLETQYF
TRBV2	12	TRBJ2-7	CASTTGAYEQYF
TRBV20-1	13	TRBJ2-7	CSARDSSGYEQYF
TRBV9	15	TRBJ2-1	CASSSPGAPWGEQFF
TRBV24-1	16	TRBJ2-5	CATSPITGGDDETQYF
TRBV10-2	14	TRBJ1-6	CASSEWKLNSPLHF
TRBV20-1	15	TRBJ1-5	CSAEGKGAGNQPQHF
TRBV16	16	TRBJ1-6	CASSQLTGTFDSPLHF
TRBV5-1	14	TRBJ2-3	CASSAGTSADTQYF
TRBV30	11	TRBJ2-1	CATPHHNEQFF
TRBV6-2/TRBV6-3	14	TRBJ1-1	CASRPPQGGTEAFF
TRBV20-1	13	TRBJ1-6	CSATRGAESPLHF
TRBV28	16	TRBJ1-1	CASSTPGQGWRTEAFF
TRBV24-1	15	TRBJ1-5	CATSEGQGINQPQHF
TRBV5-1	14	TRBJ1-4	CASSTTGEFEKLFF
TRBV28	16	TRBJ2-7	CASKSFVGRHRLEQYF
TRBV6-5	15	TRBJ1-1	CASSYGSYSYNEAFF
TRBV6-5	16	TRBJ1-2	CASSYSGPSLYYGYTF
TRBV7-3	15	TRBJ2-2	CASSAPGQGTGELFF
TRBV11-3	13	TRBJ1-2	CASSPGRGYGYTF
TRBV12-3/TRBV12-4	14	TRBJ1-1	CASSLSDGNTEAFF
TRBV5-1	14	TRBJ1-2	CASSSTGEDYGYTF
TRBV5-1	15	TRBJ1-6	CASRTDRDYNSPLHF
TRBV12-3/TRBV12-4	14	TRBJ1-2	CASRPDTGDYGYTF
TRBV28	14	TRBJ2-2	CASSLTGNTGELFF
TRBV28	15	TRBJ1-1	CASSSSGSADTEAFF
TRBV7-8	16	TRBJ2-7	CASSSWPVTGGYEQYF
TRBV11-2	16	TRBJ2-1	CPSSLVVRGSYNEQFF
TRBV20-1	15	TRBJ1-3	CSARDTGSSGNTIYF
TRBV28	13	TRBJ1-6	CASRGPLNSPLHF
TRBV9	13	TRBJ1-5	CASSVDSGQPQHF
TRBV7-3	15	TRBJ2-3	CASSYDGTSTDTQYF
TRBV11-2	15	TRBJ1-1	CASSFSNRAGTEAFF
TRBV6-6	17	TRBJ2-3	CASSYPGTSGGAATQYF
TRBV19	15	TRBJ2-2	CASSIRKVAAGELFF
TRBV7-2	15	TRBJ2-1	CASSQREGTYNEQFF
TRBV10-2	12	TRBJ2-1	CTSSDSSVEQFF
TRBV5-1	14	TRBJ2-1	CASSLAGLNNEQFF
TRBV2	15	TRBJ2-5	CASRLIAGGGETQYF
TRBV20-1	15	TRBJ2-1	CSAHQAGGLIDEQFF
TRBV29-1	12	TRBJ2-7	CSGAGGEGEQYF
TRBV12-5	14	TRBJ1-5	CASGSGQGGQPQHF
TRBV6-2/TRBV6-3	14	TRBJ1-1	CASSYGGGTTEAFF
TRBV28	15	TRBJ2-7	CASSGPGQGFYEQYF
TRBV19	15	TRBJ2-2	CASRPGQPFTGELFF
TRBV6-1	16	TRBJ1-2	CASSYGVRDRQRGYTF
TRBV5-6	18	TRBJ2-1	CASSLANEGGTSYNEQFF
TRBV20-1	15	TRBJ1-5	CSASPDRRSNQPQHF
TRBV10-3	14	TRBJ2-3	CAITSSGGADTQYF
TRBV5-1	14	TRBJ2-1	CASSPGGANNEQFF